This T cell receptor beta chain was found in a study of CD8 T cells in ankylosing spondylitis. Study outcomes and limitations: Researchers reportedly found disease-linked clones significantly enriched in matched ankylosing spondylitis synovial fluid. A CD8+ phenotype characterized the disease-linked clones, which were relatively rare in peripheral blood. Blood of patients with ankylosing spondylitis appeared to be characterized by a TCR beta motif of 8 or 9 highly homologous variants. Some of the motif variants had earlier been found in reactive arthritis patients' fluid and blood.

V dropped 6 bases and J dropped 2; count of bases not matched to a gene: 5. CDR3 length: 14 amino acids. Germline V gene sequence: CDR1 SGHTA, CDR2 FQGNSA. Molecular-barcoded quantitative 5'-RACE produced these TCR beta libraries. TCRdb independently ran MiXCR on the 5' RACE reads; one entry per CDR3 protein. In the table there are around 140,000 distinct CDR3 sequences, more than 15% of which are singletons. In its sample, this clonotype was seen a few times. Its antigen is not identified. The sequenced sample was blood, either unsorted or a sorted T cell fraction (not recorded which). This TCR derives from a male donor with ankylosing spondylitis. The chain recombines TRBV7-2 with TRBJ2-7; 9 positions match TRBD1. The CDR3 spells CASRPRDRAYEQYF. The CDR3 DNA reads TGTGCCAGCAGACCCCGGGACAGGGCCTACGAGCAGTACTTC.